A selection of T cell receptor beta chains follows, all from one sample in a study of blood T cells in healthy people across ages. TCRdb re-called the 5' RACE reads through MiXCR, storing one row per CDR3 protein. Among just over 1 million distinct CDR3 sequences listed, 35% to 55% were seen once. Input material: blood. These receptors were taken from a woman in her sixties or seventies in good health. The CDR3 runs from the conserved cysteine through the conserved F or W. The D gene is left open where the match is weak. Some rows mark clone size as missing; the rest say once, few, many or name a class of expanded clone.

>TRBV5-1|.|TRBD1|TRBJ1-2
CASRSDRAPNYGYTF
TGCGCCAGCAGGTCGGACAGGGCTCCTAACTATGGCTACACCTTC
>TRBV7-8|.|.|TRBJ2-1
CASSFTKAQYNEQFF
TGTGCCAGCAGCTTTACCAAGGCCCAATACAATGAGCAGTTCTTC
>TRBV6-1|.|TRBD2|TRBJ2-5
CASRKGLAGAGAKQYF
TGTGCCAGCAGGAAGGGACTAGCGGGAGCGGGCGCAAAGCAGTACTTC
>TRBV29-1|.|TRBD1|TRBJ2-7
CSATRRTGGASHEQYF
TGCAGCGCAACCCGGCGGACAGGGGGCGCCTCCCACGAGCAGTACTTC
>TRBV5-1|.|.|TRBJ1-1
CASSLDSTGTEAFF
TGCGCCAGCAGCTTGGACTCTACAGGGACTGAAGCTTTCTTT
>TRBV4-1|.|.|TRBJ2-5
CASSQEGALGGETQYF
TGCGCCAGCAGCCAAGAGGGGGCCCTCGGGGGGGAGACCCAGTACTTC
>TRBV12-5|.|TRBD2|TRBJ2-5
CASASGGDEETQYF
TGTGCTAGTGCTTCGGGAGGGGACGAAGAGACCCAGTACTTC
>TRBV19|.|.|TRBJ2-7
CASNSVNSYEQYF
TGTGCCAGTAATAGTGTCAACAGCTACGAGCAGTACTTC
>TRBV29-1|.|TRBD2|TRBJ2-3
CSVGAPSGLTDTQYF
TGCAGCGTGGGCGCTCCTAGCGGCCTCACAGATACGCAGTATTTT
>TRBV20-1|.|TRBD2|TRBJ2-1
CSARDHGRGYNEQFF
TGCAGTGCTAGAGATCACGGGAGGGGGTACAATGAGCAGTTCTTC
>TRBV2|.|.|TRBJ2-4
CASSGTNKNIQYF
TGTGCCAGCAGTGGGACTAATAAAAACATTCAGTACTTC
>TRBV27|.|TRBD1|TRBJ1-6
CASSQGGQSPLHF
TGTGCCAGCAGTCAGGGGGGACAGTCACCCCTCCACTTT
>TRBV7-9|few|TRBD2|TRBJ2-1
CASSLASGSSNEQFF
TGTGCCAGCAGCTTAGCCAGCGGGAGTTCGAATGAGCAGTTCTTC
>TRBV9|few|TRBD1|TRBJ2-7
CASSEGQGGRYEQYF
TGTGCCAGCAGCGAGGGACAGGGGGGCAGGTACGAGCAGTACTTC
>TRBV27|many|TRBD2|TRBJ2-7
CASRPGLAGDYEQYF
TGTGCCAGCAGACCGGGACTAGCGGGGGACTACGAGCAGTACTTC
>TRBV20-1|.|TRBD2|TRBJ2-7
CSARDLAGLNEQYF
TGCAGTGCTAGAGATCTAGCGGGACTAAATGAGCAGTACTTC
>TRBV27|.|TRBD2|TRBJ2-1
CASSPWAGGRNEQFF
TGTGCCAGCAGTCCGTGGGCGGGAGGTCGGAATGAGCAGTTCTTC
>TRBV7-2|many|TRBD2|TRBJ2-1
CASSFSGGGSYNEQFF
TGTGCCAGCAGCTTCTCTGGGGGGGGCTCCTACAATGAGCAGTTCTTC
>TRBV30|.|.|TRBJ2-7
CAWSKGRQYEQYF
TGTGCCTGGAGTAAGGGACGCCAATACGAGCAGTACTTC
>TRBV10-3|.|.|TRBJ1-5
CAISESGGSHQPQHF
TGTGCCATCAGTGAGTCGGGAGGCAGCCATCAGCCCCAGCATTTT
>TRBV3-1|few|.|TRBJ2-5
CASSPRLVRIETQYF
TGTGCCAGCAGCCCAAGACTAGTCAGAATCGAGACCCAGTACTTC
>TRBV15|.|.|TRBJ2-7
CATSRLLGTSGAYEQYF
TGTGCCACCAGCAGACTCCTGGGGACTTCAGGCGCCTACGAGCAGTACTTC
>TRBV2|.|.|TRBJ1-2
CASSTDSKIIYGYTF
TGTGCCAGCAGTACGGACAGTAAAATTATCTATGGCTACACCTTC
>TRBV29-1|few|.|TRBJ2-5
CSVEPDGETQYF
TGCAGCGTTGAACCGGACGGAGAGACCCAGTACTTC
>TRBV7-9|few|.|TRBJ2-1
CASSPPARDEQFF
TGTGCCAGCAGCCCCCCCGCCCGGGATGAGCAGTTCTTC
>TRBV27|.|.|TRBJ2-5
CASSTGLLQETQYF
TGTGCCAGCAGCACGGGACTCTTGCAAGAGACCCAGTACTTC
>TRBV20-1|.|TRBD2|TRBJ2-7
CSAKSSSGSSYEQYF
TGCAGTGCTAAGTCCTCTAGCGGGAGTAGTTACGAGCAGTACTTC
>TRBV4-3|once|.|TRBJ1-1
CASSQARGGEAFF
TGCGCCAGCAGCCAAGCCAGGGGAGGCGAAGCTTTCTTT
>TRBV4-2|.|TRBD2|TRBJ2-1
CASSQLSGLAGGFNEQFF
TGTGCCAGCAGCCAACTCTCGGGACTAGCGGGAGGTTTCAATGAGCAGTTCTTC
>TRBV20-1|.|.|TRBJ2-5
CSARDTRRVRGETQYF
TGCAGTGCTAGAGACACCCGTAGGGTGAGGGGAGAGACCCAGTACTTC
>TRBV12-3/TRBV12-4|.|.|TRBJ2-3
CASEGRQHTDTQYF
TGTGCCAGCGAAGGACGTCAGCACACAGATACGCAGTATTTT
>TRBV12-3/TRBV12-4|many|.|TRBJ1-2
CASSLGPDPNYGYTF
TGTGCCAGCAGTTTAGGGCCAGACCCTAACTATGGCTACACCTTC
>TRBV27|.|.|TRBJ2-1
CASRDLTRVYNEQFF
TGTGCCAGCAGAGACCTGACCCGAGTGTACAATGAGCAGTTCTTC
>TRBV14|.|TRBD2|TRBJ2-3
CASSPGLAGGPKYTDTQYF
TGTGCCAGCAGCCCTGGACTAGCGGGAGGGCCGAAGTACACAGATACGCAGTATTTT
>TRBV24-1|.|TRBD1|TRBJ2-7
CATSDPGQGALEQYF
TGTGCCACCAGTGATCCGGGACAGGGGGCGCTTGAGCAGTACTTC
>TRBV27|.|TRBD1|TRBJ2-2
CASRSRGTGFGGELFF
TGTGCCAGCAGGTCCCGGGGGACAGGGTTCGGCGGGGAGCTGTTTTTT
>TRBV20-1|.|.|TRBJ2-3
CSARDLPGGAKVGRDTQYF
TGCAGTGCTAGAGATTTACCGGGGGGCGCGAAGGTTGGAAGAGATACGCAGTATTTT
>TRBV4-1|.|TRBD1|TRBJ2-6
CASSQDGTAGANVLTF
TGCGCCAGCAGCCAAGATGGGACAGCTGGGGCCAACGTCCTGACTTTC
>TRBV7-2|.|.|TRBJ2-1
CASSRKVVTGEQFF
TGTGCCAGCAGCCGAAAAGTTGTCACTGGTGAGCAGTTCTTC